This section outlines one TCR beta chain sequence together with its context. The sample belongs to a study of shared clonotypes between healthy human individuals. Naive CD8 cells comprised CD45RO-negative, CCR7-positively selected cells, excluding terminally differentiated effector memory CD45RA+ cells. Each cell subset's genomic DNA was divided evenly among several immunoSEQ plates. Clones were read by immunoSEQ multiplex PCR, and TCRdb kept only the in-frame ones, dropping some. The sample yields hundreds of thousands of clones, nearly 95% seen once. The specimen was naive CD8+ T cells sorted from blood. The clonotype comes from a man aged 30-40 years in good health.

CDR3 protein: CASSSGTARRNEQYF. The CDR3 DNA reads TGTGCCAGCAGTTCGGGGACCGCGCGACGGAACGAGCAGTACTTC. V is TRBV27 and J is TRBJ2-7; either TRBD1 or TRBD2 may fit D (5 bases each). The CDR3 is made up of 15 amino acids. The germline V gene encodes CDR1 MNHEY and CDR2 SMNVEV (reference sequence). Between the trimmed V and J ends, which lost 4 bases and 5 bases, there was a span of 18 bases.